This T cell receptor beta chain was captured in a study of identical twins. Findings and caveats of the study: Those out-of-frame alpha sequences shared by twins showed an excess of low generation probability. Reduced insertions were recorded for abundant cord blood beta clonotypes, with no such pattern in memory repertoires.

Germline V gene lookup returns CDR1 SEHNR and CDR2 FQNEAQ (reference sequence). V lost 5 bases to trimming and J lost 2 bases, with 18 bases between them. The CDR3 is 16 amino acids. The authors used template switching to add a universal primer site and gave cDNA unique molecular identifiers. TCRdb re-called the 5' RACE reads with MiXCR, one entry per CDR3 protein. The table has about 810,000 distinct CDR3 sequences, about 12% seen once. Worth noting for this clonotype: Antigen unknown.

The same sample was also studied in work on yellow fever vaccine responses in identical twins.

The source is a woman younger than 35 in good health. The gene calls are TRBV7-9 and TRBJ2-5; D call uncertain. The sample consisted of PBMCs. DNA for the CDR3: TGTGCCAGCAGCCCGACCCGTAGTGTCGCACAAGAGACCCAGTACTTC. This translates into CASSPTRSVAQETQYF.